This entry features one T cell receptor (beta chain) sequence. The data stem from a study of monozygotic twins with inflammatory bowel disease. Addition of UMIs with a 6-nucleotide sample barcode was achieved by template switching. TCRdb derives one entry per CDR3 protein from the 5' RACE reads, leaving out DNA. In all, the sample yields some 450,000 distinct CDR3 sequences. Germline assignment: CDR1 SGHAT and CDR2 FQNNGV. CDR3 length: 18 amino acids. The chain employs TRBV11-2 and TRBJ2-1; the TCRdb D gene call, TRBD2, has no DNA to confirm it. The sequence was collected from a human donor with ulcerative colitis or Crohn's disease, or a healthy co-twin of an affected twin (not recorded which). Sequencing was performed on blood. CDR3 loop: CASSLVPPGTSGNNEQFF.